This passage covers 10 T cell receptor beta chains from one sample sequenced in a study of naive and memory T cell subsets. Whole-study results and caveats: Possibly reflecting memory cells re-expressing CD45RA, a few larger clonotypes occurred in naive repertoires, especially CD8.

An equimolar mix of two oligonucleotides served as the beta constant-region primer for TRBC1 and TRBC2. The ligated cDNA underwent four PCR rounds using SP2 and nested alpha and beta constant-region primers. TCRdb analysed the UMI-ligation and nested PCR reads with MiXCR anew, one entry per CDR3 protein. The data show tens of thousands of distinct CDR3 sequences, around 11% seen once. These TCRs' antigens remain unknown. The specimen was naive CD4+ T cells from blood. The receptors come from a human donor in good health.

The chain couples TRBV29-1 to TRBJ2-1; D not certain. Germline V lookup: CDR1 SQVTM, CDR2 ANQGSEA. The CDR3 loop spans 14 amino acids. Trimming took 2 bases from V and 5 from J, leaving 13 bases between them. CDR3 DNA sequence: TGCAGCGTTGAATTGGCAGTGAAAGACAATGAGCAGTTCTTC. Translation: CSVELAVKDNEQFF.

This clonotype appeared a few times. The J gene is TRBJ2-7, the V gene TRBV4-2; D is possibly TRBD2 (6 bases). The CDR3 covers 15 residues. The ends were cut back, 1 base at V and 2 bases at J, with 12 bases in the middle. Germline V gene lookup returns CDR1 LGHNA and CDR2 YNFKEQ. The CDR3 nucleotides read TGTGCCAGCAGCCAAGGGATTAGCGGAGCCTACGAGCAGTACTTC. It translates to CASSQGISGAYEQYF.

This clonotype has just a few counts. An end of the junction does not agree with germline; a read error may underlie this. The chain recombines TRBV6-6 with TRBJ2-7; 9 positions agree with TRBD1. The V gene's germline CDR1 is MNHNY and CDR2 SVGAGI (reference sequence). This CDR3 is built from 15 residues. The CDR3 DNA reads TGTGCCAGCAGCTCCCGGGACAGGGATTTCTACGAGCAGCACTTC. Amino acids: CASSSRDRDFYEQHF.

This clonotype has only a few counts. The chain employs TRBV19 and TRBJ1-5; D might be TRBD1 (5 bases). Germline V lookup: CDR1 LNHDA, CDR2 SQIVND (reference sequence). This CDR3 is 15 amino acids long. Trimming cost V 7 bases and J 2 bases, with 15 bases left between them. In DNA, the CDR3 is TGTGCCAGTACCTCTCGGGGGGAAGGCAATCAGCCCCAGCATTTT. Translating it yields CASTSRGEGNQPQHF.

The chain carries TRBV7-3 and TRBJ2-6, with unresolved D. CDR3 size: 13 residues. Germline assignment: CDR1 SGHTA and CDR2 FQGTGA. V lost 8 bases to trimming and J lost 4 bases, with 9 bases between them. CDR3 residues: CASGSSGANVLTF. The CDR3 bases are TGTGCCAGCGGCTCCTCCGGGGCCAACGTCCTGACTTTC.

Many counts were recorded for this clonotype. CDR3: CSAEDYEQYF. The DNA for the CDR3 is TGCAGTGCTGAAGACTACGAGCAGTACTTC. The chain employs TRBV20-1 and TRBJ2-7; no reliable D call. This CDR3 region has 10 residues. With 5 bases removed from V and 3 bases from J, the gap between germline ends came to 5 bases. CDR1 DFQATT and CDR2 SNEGSKA come from the germline V gene (reference sequence).

This chain joins TRBV7-9 and TRBJ2-5, with D tentatively TRBD2 (6 bases). Germline V lookup: CDR1 SEHNR, CDR2 FQNEAQ (reference sequence). The CDR3 consists of 13 residues. V was shortened by 4 bases and J by 5 bases, with 11 bases between the two germline ends. The CDR3 spells CASSWGVAETQYF. The CDR3 bases are TGTGCCAGCAGCTGGGGGGTAGCGGAGACCCAGTACTTC.

This clonotype was recorded at least ten times. The genes are TRBV20-1 and TRBJ1-2, with D hard to call. This CDR3 has 11 amino acids. Trimming removed 5 bases at V and 1 base at J, with 5 bases between. Germline-derived CDR1 and CDR2 are DFQATT and SNEGSKA (reference sequence). The CDR3 loop is CSADINYGYTF. The CDR3 bases are TGCAGTGCTGACATTAACTATGGCTACACCTTC.

This clonotype was seen a handful of times. This chain uses TRBV28 with TRBJ1-5, with D perhaps TRBD1 (6 bases). The CDR3 consists of 18 residues. CDR1 is MDHEN and CDR2 is SYDVKM in the germline V gene. Trimming shortened V by 5 bases and J by 0 bases, and 20 bases separated the two germline ends. This chain's CDR3 is CASSPGTPYYYSNQPQHF. CDR3 bases: TGTGCCAGCAGTCCCGGGACACCATACTATTATAGCAATCAGCCCCAGCATTTT. Using reference TRBV28 and TRBJ1-5 for the parts outside the CDR3, the full variable domain is DVKVTQSSRYLVKRTGEKVFLECVQDMDHENMFWYRQDPGLGLRLIYFSYDVKMKEKGDIPEGYSVSREKKERFSLILESASTNQTSMYLCASSPGTPYYYSNQPQHFGDGTRLSIL.

This sequence joins TRBV20-1 and TRBJ1-5; D remains unclear. The CDR3 sequence is 14 residues long. The V gene lost 5 bases and the J gene lost 0 bases, with 11 bases spanning the gap. The V gene's germline CDR1 is DFQATT and CDR2 SNEGSKA (reference sequence). In nucleotides, the CDR3 is TGCAGTGCTCTTAGGAGTTATAGCAATCAGCCCCAGCATTTT. As protein: CSALRSYSNQPQHF.